This record concerns one TCR beta chain sequence. The antigen remains unidentified. Germline lookup yields CDR1 MNHNS and CDR2 SASEGT. The CDR3 runs 14 residues. UMIs that had a 6-nucleotide sample barcode were put in using template switching. Reprocessing the 5' RACE reads, TCRdb reports a single entry for every CDR3 protein and omits DNA. Recorded for this sample: a few hundred thousand distinct CDR3 sequences. These data belong to a study of monozygotic twins with inflammatory bowel disease. General study findings and limits: The co-twins with IBD showed lower TCRbeta diversity (inverse Simpson) than their healthy siblings.

The chain is built from TRBV6-1 and TRBJ2-7. This receptor was obtained from a human donor with ulcerative colitis or Crohn's disease, or a healthy co-twin of an affected twin (not recorded which). Sequencing was done on a sample of blood. CDR3 region: CASSEGRRVDEQYF.